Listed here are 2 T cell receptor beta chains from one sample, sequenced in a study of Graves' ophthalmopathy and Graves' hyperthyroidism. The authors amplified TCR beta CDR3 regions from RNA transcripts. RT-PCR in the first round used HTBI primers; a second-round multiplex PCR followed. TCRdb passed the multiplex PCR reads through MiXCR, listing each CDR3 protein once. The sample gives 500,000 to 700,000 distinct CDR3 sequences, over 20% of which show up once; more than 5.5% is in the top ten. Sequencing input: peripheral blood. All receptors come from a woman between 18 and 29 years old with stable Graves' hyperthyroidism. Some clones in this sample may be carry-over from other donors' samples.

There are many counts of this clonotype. For the CDR3, the DNA is TGTGCCAGCAGCCCCGGACAGACGAACACTGAAGCTTTCTTT. Amino acids: CASSPGQTNTEAFF. The chain recombines TRBV27 with TRBJ1-1; D is possibly TRBD1 (6 bases). V lost 6 bases, J lost 1 base, and 12 bases lay in between. Germline V lookup: CDR1 MNHEY, CDR2 SMNVEV (reference sequence). The CDR3 is 14 amino acids.

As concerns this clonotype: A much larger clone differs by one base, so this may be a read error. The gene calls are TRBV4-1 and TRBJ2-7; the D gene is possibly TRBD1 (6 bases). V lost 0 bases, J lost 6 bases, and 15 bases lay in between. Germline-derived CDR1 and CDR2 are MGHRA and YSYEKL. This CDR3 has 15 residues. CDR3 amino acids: CASSQDKGSRGEQYF. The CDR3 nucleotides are TGCGCCAGCAGCCAAGATAAAGGGTCCAGGGGCGAGCAGTACTTC.